Reported below is one T cell receptor (beta chain). This entry belongs to a study of control samples from healthy donors and cancer patients. There are 18 residues in the CDR3. The ends were cut back, 2 bases at V and 0 bases at J, with 21 bases in the middle. The V gene's germline CDR1 is SGHRS and CDR2 YFSETQ. Method: immunoSEQ multiplex PCR; TCRdb's copy keeps in-frame clones and lacks some. The repertoire consists of about 120,000 clones, with roughly 89% occurring once and the leading ten covering 9% to 14%. The J gene is TRBJ2-7, the V gene TRBV5-1; D tentatively reads TRBD1 or TRBD2 (5 bases each). This receptor was identified in a young man in good health. Sequencing used blood. The CDR3 DNA is TGCGCCAGCAGCTTTGGCGAGCGCACGGGGCATATCTCCTACGAGCAGTACTTC. It translates to CASSFGERTGHISYEQYF.